The present entry profiles one T cell receptor (beta chain) with its context. Trimming pared 0 bases from V and 6 bases from J, leaving 17 bases between. Germline assignment: CDR1 MGHRA and CDR2 YSYEKL. The CDR3 covers 16 residues. Clones were read by immunoSEQ multiplex PCR, and TCRdb kept only the in-frame ones, dropping some. Among about 140,000 clones listed, over 80% were seen once. This sample stems from a study of blood T cell repertoires in COVID-19. This chain joins TRBV4-1 and TRBJ1-2, with D possibly matching TRBD1 (5 bases). The receptor's source is a woman older than 75 with acute or convalescent COVID-19. The sample was peripheral blood. CDR3 nucleotide sequence: TGCGCCAGCAGCCAAGAACCTTACCCCGGGGGAAATGGCTACACCTTC. It codes for CASSQEPYPGGNGYTF.